Shown below are 11 T cell receptor beta chains from a single sample sequenced in a study of PD-L1 blockade in urothelial cancer. Time point in this sample: peripheral blood 6 weeks after treatment start. Using immunoSEQ multiplex PCR, the repertoire was profiled, and TCRdb retains in-frame clones only, with some absent. Of about 43,000 clones listed, about 80% were seen once; the top ten hold less than 15%. The source was PBMCs, collected around atezolizumab (anti-PD-L1) treatment. The receptors here all came from a man aged 55-75 years with urothelial cancer.

The gene calls are TRBV6-4 and TRBJ2-3; D might be TRBD2 (6 bases). Germline loops: CDR1 MRHNA, CDR2 SNTAGT. Trimming took off 3 bases at V and 3 bases at J, with 13 bases between the two ends. The CDR3 is made up of 15 amino acids. For the CDR3, the DNA is TGTGCCAGCAGTGAGGAGGGCGGCGCTACAGATACGCAGTATTTT. Translation: CASSEEGGATDTQYF.

The V and J genes are TRBV29-1 and TRBJ1-1; D uncertain. V lost 3 bases to trimming and J lost 11 bases, with 22 bases between them. CDR1 is SQVTM, CDR2 ANQGSEA, per germline. CDR3 length equals 14 residues. The CDR3 is CSVEQGGRRGRAFF. The CDR3 DNA sequence: TGCAGCGTTGAGCAAGGCGGGAGAAGAGGTAGGGCTTTCTTT.

This clone was picked up one time. The chain is built from TRBV11-2 and TRBJ1-3; D call uncertain. This CDR3 region has 15 residues. With 2 bases removed from V and 2 bases from J, the gap between germline ends came to 10 bases. Per the germline V gene, CDR1 is SGHAT and CDR2 is FQNNGV. CDR3 amino acids: CASSLSSRAGNTIYF. The CDR3 DNA sequence: TGTGCCAGCAGCTTAAGTTCGCGTGCTGGAAACACCATATATTTT.

This clone occurred a few times. V gene TRBV4-1 combines with J gene TRBJ1-1; TRBD1 is a possible D gene (6 bases). CDR3 size: 17 residues. Germline CDR1 reads MGHRA; CDR2 reads YSYEKL. Deletions cut 4 bases from V and 0 bases from J, with 18 bases between. The DNA of the CDR3 is TGCGCCAGCAGCCGTACCGGTCAGGGGCTTATGAACACTGAAGCTTTCTTT. It encodes CASSRTGQGLMNTEAFF.

The chain carries TRBV19 and TRBJ1-2, with 8 positions matching TRBD1. Germline CDR1 reads LNHDA; CDR2 reads SQIVND (reference sequence). This CDR3 is built from 13 residues. Trimming removed 5 bases from V and 8 bases from J; junction bases left unmatched: 7. CDR3 coding DNA: TGTGCCAGTAGTTCAAGGACAGGGAACGGCTACACCTTC. Translation: CASSSRTGNGYTF.

The rearrangement joins TRBV2 to TRBJ1-5; possible D gene TRBD1, 6 bases. The V and J ends lost 0 bases and 0 bases respectively, with 12 bases between them. Germline V gene sequence: CDR1 SNHLY, CDR2 FYNNEI. The CDR3 has 17 residues. The CDR3, as DNA: TGTGCCAGCAGTGAAGCTACAGGGCTCGGTAGCAATCAGCCCCAGCATTTT. This sequence encodes CASSEATGLGSNQPQHF.

The chain is built from TRBV5-1 and TRBJ1-5; D ambiguous. The V end was cut by 2 bases, the J end by 6 bases, with 9 bases between. Germline V CDR1 and CDR2: SGHRS, YFSETQ. This CDR3 is built from 13 residues. This CDR3 is CASSLDAGQPQHF. CDR3 nucleotides: TGCGCCAGCAGCTTAGATGCGGGTCAGCCCCAGCATTTT.

A single count supports this clone. V gene TRBV2 combines with J gene TRBJ2-3; 8 bases agree with TRBD1. J lost 4 bases, V lost 4 bases, and 10 bases had no gene match. In germline, CDR1 is SNHLY, CDR2 FYNNEI. The CDR3 loop spans 16 amino acids. CDR3 DNA: TGTGCCAGCAGTGCGCCGACAGGGGTCGCGGCAGATACGCAGTATTTT. Its translation is CASSAPTGVAADTQYF.

The V gene is TRBV6-6, the J gene TRBJ2-7; the match to TRBD1 covers 8 bases. The CDR3 totals 15 residues. Germline values: CDR1 MNHNY, CDR2 SVGAGI (reference sequence). After removal of 7 bases from V and 0 bases from J, the junction contained 8 bases not matched to a gene. The CDR3 DNA reads as TGTGCCAGCATACCCGACAGGGGTCCCTCCTACGAGCAGTACTTC. Amino acid sequence: CASIPDRGPSYEQYF.

As regards this clone: The same CDR3 arises from other DNA sequences in this sample as well. V gene TRBV18 combines with J gene TRBJ2-5; 7 bases align to TRBD1. The trim removed 6 bases at V and 2 bases at J, leaving 3 bases unmatched. The CDR3 is 13 residues long. Germline V lookup: CDR1 KGHSH, CDR2 LQKENI. The CDR3 DNA is TGTGCCAGCTCGCCGGGACAGCAAGAGACCCAGTACTTC. Translated, it gives CASSPGQQETQYF.

This CDR3 reads CASADLFGNTIYF. The CDR3 coding sequence is TGTGCCAGCGCGGATTTATTTGGAAACACCATATATTTT. The V and J genes are TRBV6-1 and TRBJ1-3; D gene uncertain. Trimming removed 8 bases at V and 3 bases at J, with 11 bases between. The CDR3 loop spans 13 amino acids. CDR1 is MNHNS, CDR2 SASEGT, per germline.